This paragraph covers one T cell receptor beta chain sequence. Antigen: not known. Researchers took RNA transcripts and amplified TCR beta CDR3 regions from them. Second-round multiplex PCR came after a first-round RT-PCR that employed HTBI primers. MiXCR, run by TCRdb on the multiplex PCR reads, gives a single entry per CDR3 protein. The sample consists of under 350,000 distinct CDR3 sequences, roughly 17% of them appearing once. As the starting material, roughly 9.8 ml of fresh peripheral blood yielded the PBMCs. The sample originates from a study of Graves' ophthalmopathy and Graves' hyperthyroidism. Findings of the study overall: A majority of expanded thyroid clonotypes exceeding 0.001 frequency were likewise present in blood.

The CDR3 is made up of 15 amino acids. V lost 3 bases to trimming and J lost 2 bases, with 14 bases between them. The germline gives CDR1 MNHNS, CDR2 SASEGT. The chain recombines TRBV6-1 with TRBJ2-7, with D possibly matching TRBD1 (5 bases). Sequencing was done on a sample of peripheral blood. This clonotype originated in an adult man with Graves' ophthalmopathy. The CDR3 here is CASSELQELPYEQYF. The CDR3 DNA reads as TGTGCCAGCAGTGAGCTACAGGAGTTACCCTACGAGCAGTACTTC.